In this sample, the clone carrying this T cell receptor beta chain turned up a few times. This sample was included in a study of shared clonotypes between healthy human individuals. Germline CDR1 is SGHTA and CDR2 is FQGTGA. This CDR3 spans 13 amino acids. Trimming shortened V by 0 bases and J by 8 bases, and 10 bases separated the two germline ends. TCRdb keeps only in-frame clones here, not all; method: immunoSEQ multiplex PCR. The sample contains about 470,000 clones, around 79% of which appear only once. The rearrangement uses TRBV7-3 and TRBJ1-2; D remains unclear. Material: PBMCs. This TCR was sampled from a woman in her forties in good health. Some clones in this sample may be carry-over from other donors' samples. DNA for the CDR3: TGTGCCAGCAGCTTAACGGGGTTGGGAGGCTACACCTTC. Translation gives CASSLTGLGGYTF. The full variable domain, in which reference TRBV7-3 and TRBJ1-2 provide the parts outside the CDR3, is GAGVSQTPSNKVTEKGKYVELRCDPISGHTALYWYRQSLGQGPEFLIYFQGTGAADDSGLPNDRFFAVRPEGSVSTLKIQRTERGDSAVYLCASSLTGLGGYTFGSGTRLTVV.